The sequence of this T cell receptor beta chain was determined in a study of molecular identifiers for immune sequencing clone quantification. Study as a whole: Four of five splits of RNA from roughly 20,000 or 100,000 naive CD8 cells were sequenced in replicates.

A remark on this clonotype: This could be a read error, since a much larger clone is one nucleotide away.

The naive CD8 libraries originated from between roughly 18,000 and 1,000,000 sorted cells and drew on 10%, 30% or 50% RNA. Bulk libraries came from a prior protocol with listed TCR primers. Using its own MiXCR run on the PCR reads, TCRdb lists one record per CDR3 protein. The sample records some 650,000 distinct CDR3 sequences, 20% being singletons. The TCR comes from a human donor in good health. Some libraries in this study had Jurkat cell RNA spiked in. Sequencing used naive CD8+ T cells from blood, with Jurkat cell RNA spiked in. Subset meaning: FACS-sorted CD8+CD4-CCR7+CD45RA+ naive T cells.

In DNA form, the CDR3 reads TGCAGCGTCGGCGGGGACAGGTCCTACGAGCAGTACTTC. Amino acid sequence: CSVGGDRSYEQYF. The chain is built from TRBV29-1 and TRBJ2-7; 8 nucleotides match TRBD1. Germline lookup yields CDR1 SQVTM and CDR2 ANQGSEA. The CDR3 extends over 13 amino acids. J was trimmed by 1 base and V by 6 bases; bases with no gene match: 5.